This entry lists 22 T cell receptor beta chains sequenced from one sample in a study of blood T cells in healthy people across ages. The use of a sample-barcoded 5' primer and a J-beta primer mix characterized a second PCR of roughly 7 to 11 cycles. TCRdb itself ran the 5' RACE reads through MiXCR, one entry per CDR3 protein. The sample contains 550,000 to 750,000 distinct CDR3 sequences, around a fifth of which appear only once. Sequenced sample: blood. Receptors were obtained from a man between 65 and 85 years old in good health.

In this sample, this clonotype turned up a few times. CDR3: CASTEVGEGGYTF. Here the CDR3 DNA reads TGTGCCAGCACCGAGGTGGGGGAGGGTGGCTACACCTTC. The chain employs TRBV28 and TRBJ1-2; perhaps TRBD1 as D (5 bases). CDR1 MDHEN and CDR2 SYDVKM come from the germline V gene. V was cut by 7 bases and J by 7 bases, with 16 bases left in between. This CDR3 has 13 residues.

The chain recombines TRBV29-1 with TRBJ2-7; the match to TRBD1 covers 8 bases. Germline V lookup: CDR1 SQVTM, CDR2 ANQGSEA. After removal of 6 bases from V and 3 bases from J, the junction contained 13 bases not matched to a gene. The CDR3 length is 15 residues. In nucleotides, the CDR3 is TGCAGCGTCGTACACAGGGGGTGGGACAGCTACGAGCAGTACTTC. It is translated as CSVVHRGWDSYEQYF.

The sample holds a few counts of this clonotype. The CDR3 DNA follows: TGTGCCAGCAGCTTCGAGCGGTCCTCCTACAATGAGCAGTTCTTC. This encodes CASSFERSSYNEQFF. The genes are TRBV7-3 and TRBJ2-1, with TRBD2 as a possible D gene (5 bases). V lost 3 bases to trimming and J lost 0 bases, with 9 bases between them. From germline, CDR1 is SGHTA and CDR2 FQGTGA. The CDR3 totals 15 residues.

This clonotype was recorded a few times. This may arise from a read error, as a much more abundant clone is one base away. The chain recombines TRBV7-9 with TRBJ1-2; D call uncertain. There are 14 residues in the CDR3. Germline V CDR1 and CDR2: SEHNR, FQNEAQ (reference sequence). V lost 1 base, J lost 0 bases, and 6 bases lay in between. The CDR3 DNA follows: TGTGCCAGCAGCTTAGGGGCAGCTAACTATGGCTACACCTTC. Its translation: CASSLGAANYGYTF.

This chain links TRBV29-1 with TRBJ2-1, with D possibly being TRBD2 (6 bases). Trimming pared 7 bases from V and 4 bases from J, leaving 14 bases between. The CDR3 totals 13 residues. The V gene's germline CDR1 is SQVTM and CDR2 ANQGSEA. The chain's CDR3 is CSAWDSLYNEQFF. The DNA of the CDR3 is TGCAGCGCGTGGGACTCCTTATACAATGAGCAGTTCTTC.

With regard to this clonotype: At one boundary the junction diverges from the germline segment, which might be a read error. The V and J genes are TRBV6-1 and TRBJ2-4; D may correspond to TRBD1 or TRBD2 (5 bases each). The CDR3 runs 13 residues. Germline loops: CDR1 MNHNS, CDR2 SASEGT. The CDR3 bases are TGTGCCAGCAGGGTATACGGGTCCGGGGCCTCCCTCTTC. It yields the protein CASRVYGSGASLF.

This clonotype turned up a few times. The chain recombines TRBV6-5 with TRBJ1-6; tentatively, D is TRBD1 (6 bases). Trimming took off 7 bases at V and 9 bases at J, with 16 bases between the two ends. This CDR3 has 14 amino acids. Germline V gene sequence: CDR1 MNHEY, CDR2 SVGAGI. The DNA for the CDR3 is TGTGCCAGCACCACGGGAAGGGGGTCTTCACCCCTCCACTTT. Protein: CASTTGRGSSPLHF.

Concerning this clonotype: A far larger clone is off by one base, so a read error is likely. The chain uses TRBV7-9 and TRBJ2-6; tentatively, D is TRBD2 (5 bases). The length of the CDR3 is 14 residues. Germline CDR1 reads SEHNR; CDR2 reads FQNEAQ (reference sequence). The CDR3 region has the DNA TGTACCAGCAGCTTGGGGAGTGGGGCCAACGTCCTGACTTTC. Protein: CTSSLGSGANVLTF.

This clonotype was counted between two and nine times. The chain has TRBV5-5 and TRBJ1-4, with 8 bases identical to TRBD1. With V trimmed by 4 bases and J by 6 bases, 5 bases remained unmatched. This CDR3 has 14 residues. Germline values: CDR1 SGHKS, CDR2 YYEKEE (reference sequence). This CDR3 reads CASSRGQGDEKLFF. The DNA for the CDR3 is TGTGCCAGCAGCCGCGGACAGGGCGATGAAAAACTGTTTTTT.

CDR3: CSAGGQTNTEAFF. The CDR3 coding sequence is TGCAGTGCAGGGGGACAAACGAACACTGAAGCTTTCTTT. The chain combines TRBV20-1 with TRBJ1-1; D may be TRBD1 (6 bases). Germline assignment: CDR1 DFQATT and CDR2 SNEGSKA (reference sequence). The ends were cut back, 6 bases at V and 1 base at J, with 12 bases in the middle. CDR3 size: 13 residues.

In its sample, this clonotype was seen a few times. The CDR3 bases are TGCGCCAGCAGGGACCCCCCCTACAATGAGCAGTTCTTC. Translating gives CASRDPPYNEQFF. V is TRBV4-1 and J is TRBJ2-1; no reliable D call. With 6 bases removed from V and 2 bases from J, the gap between germline ends came to 8 bases. This CDR3 spans 13 amino acids. Germline V CDR1 and CDR2: MGHRA, YSYEKL.

The table lists this clonotype with a few counts. The V gene is TRBV3-1, the J gene TRBJ2-7, with D possibly called TRBD1 or TRBD2 (5 bases each). This CDR3 is 13 amino acids long. Trimming removed 0 bases from V and 13 bases from J, with 16 bases in between. CDR1 is LGHDT, CDR2 YNNKEL, per germline (reference sequence). CDR3 loop: CASSQEGDGATYF. DNA for the CDR3: TGTGCCAGCAGCCAAGAGGGGGACGGAGCCACCTACTTC.

The V gene is TRBV12-3 or TRBV12-4, the J gene TRBJ2-1; 8 bases agree with TRBD2. V was pared by 6 bases and J by 3 bases, with 4 bases of the junction left unmatched. The CDR3 has 14 amino acids. The CDR3 nucleotides are TGTGCCAGCAGGTCCGGGACTAGCTACAATGAGCAGTTCTTC. This sequence encodes CASRSGTSYNEQFF.

The V call is TRBV9, the J call TRBJ2-1, with TRBD1 matching over 9 bases. Germline V gene data show CDR1 as SGDLS and CDR2 as YYNGEE. Trimming at V came to 0 bases and at J to 4 bases, leaving 14 bases not matched to a gene. There are 19 residues in the CDR3. The CDR3 sequence: CASSVGTIGQGMPYNEQFF. Written as DNA, the CDR3 is TGTGCCAGCAGCGTAGGGACGATTGGACAGGGGATGCCTTACAATGAGCAGTTCTTC.

DNA for the CDR3: TGTGCCAGCAGGAACACGGGTGGGCCCAATCAGCCCCAGCATTTT. Residues: CASRNTGGPNQPQHF. The J gene is TRBJ1-5, the V gene TRBV6-2 or TRBV6-3; the D is unclear. The germline V and J ends were trimmed by 6 bases and 3 bases, with 15 bases remaining between them. Per the germline V gene, CDR1 is MNHEY and CDR2 is SVGEGT. The CDR3 has 15 amino acids.

This clonotype was observed many times. V and J are TRBV20-1 and TRBJ2-1, with 7 nucleotides matching TRBD1. The CDR3 consists of 16 residues. CDR1 and CDR2 from the germline V gene are DFQATT and SNEGSKA (reference sequence). Trimming removed 0 bases from V and 0 bases from J; junction bases left unmatched: 5. The CDR3 protein is CSARDPGQSSYNEQFF. DNA of the CDR3: TGCAGTGCTAGAGATCCGGGACAGAGCTCCTACAATGAGCAGTTCTTC.

This clonotype showed up just a few times. The gene calls are TRBV5-1 and TRBJ2-5; 10 nucleotides align to TRBD1. Unmatched junction bases numbered 7, after V lost 3 bases and J lost 5 bases. The CDR3 runs 15 residues. The germline CDR1 and CDR2 sequences are SGHRS and YFSETQ. CDR3 in DNA: TGCGCCAGCAGCTCCGGGACAGGGGTTGAGGAGACCCAGTACTTC. Protein sequence: CASSSGTGVEETQYF.

The chain recombines TRBV2 with TRBJ1-2; the D is unclear. V dropped 1 base and J dropped 1 base, with 10 bases sitting between them. The CDR3 totals 15 residues. Germline V gene sequence: CDR1 SNHLY, CDR2 FYNNEI. The CDR3, as DNA: TGTGCCAGCAGTGAAGACAGCTTCTATAACTATGGCTACACCTTC. This codes for CASSEDSFYNYGYTF.

This clonotype was observed a single time. V gene TRBV29-1 combines with J gene TRBJ2-5; possible D gene TRBD2, 6 bases. The J call may be in error: the DNA end matches TRBJ2-1 better. Germline V gives CDR1 SQVTM, CDR2 ANQGSEA. The CDR3 runs 11 residues. CDR3 in DNA: TGCAGCGTTGATGTAGCGGCTGAGCAGTTCTTC. It codes for CSVDVAAEQFF.

This clonotype was seen at least ten times. This rearrangement joins TRBV11-2 to TRBJ2-1; D is ambiguous. V was clipped by 0 bases and J by 3 bases, with 9 bases between them. The CDR3 covers 15 residues. CDR1 is SGHAT, CDR2 FQNNGV, per germline. DNA for the CDR3: TGTGCCAGCAGCTTAGATATGAACAGCTACAATGAGCAGTTCTTC. It codes for CASSLDMNSYNEQFF.

This chain uses TRBV29-1 with TRBJ2-3, with TRBD1 identical over 8 bases. Germline CDR1 reads SQVTM; CDR2 reads ANQGSEA. The CDR3 covers 15 residues. The V segment lost 6 bases and the J segment 4 bases; nucleotides outside the gene matches: 12. The CDR3 nucleotides read TGCAGCGTCGAACAAAGACAGGGGTGGGCAGATACGCAGTATTTT. The encoded protein is CSVEQRQGWADTQYF.

Concerning this clonotype: A read error may produce the germline difference seen at one junction end. The chain couples TRBV7-8 to TRBJ2-7; weak D call: TRBD1 (5 bases). CDR3 length equals 16 residues. Germline-derived CDR1 and CDR2 are SGHVS and FQNEAQ. This CDR3 is CASGFPQGTSTYEQYF. The DNA for the CDR3 is TGTGCCAGCGGCTTCCCGCAGGGTACCTCGACCTACGAGCAGTACTTC.